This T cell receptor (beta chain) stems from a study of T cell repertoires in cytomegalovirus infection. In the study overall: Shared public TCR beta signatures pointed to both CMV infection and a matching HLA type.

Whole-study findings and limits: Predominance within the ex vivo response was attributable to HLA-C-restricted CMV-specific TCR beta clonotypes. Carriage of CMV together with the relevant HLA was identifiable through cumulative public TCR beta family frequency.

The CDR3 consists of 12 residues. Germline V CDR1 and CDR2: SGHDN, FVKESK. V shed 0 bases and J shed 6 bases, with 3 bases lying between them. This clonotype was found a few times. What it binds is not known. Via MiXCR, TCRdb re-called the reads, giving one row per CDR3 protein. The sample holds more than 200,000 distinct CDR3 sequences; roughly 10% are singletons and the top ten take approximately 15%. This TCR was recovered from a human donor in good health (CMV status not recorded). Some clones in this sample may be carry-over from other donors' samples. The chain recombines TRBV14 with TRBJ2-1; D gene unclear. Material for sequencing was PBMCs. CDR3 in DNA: TGTGCCAGCAGCCAAGAGGCCAATGAGCAGTTCTTC. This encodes CASSQEANEQFF.